This TCR beta chain is from a study of blood T cells in healthy people across ages. The sample holds many counts of this clonotype. PCR was performed a second time for about 7 to 12 cycles using a sample-barcoded 5' primer and a J-beta primer mix. With 12 random nucleotides, a template-switch adaptor tagged each individual cDNA molecule. TCRdb used MiXCR to reprocess the 5' RACE reads, holding one entry per CDR3 protein. In the table there are around 870,000 distinct CDR3 sequences, under 30% of which are singletons. Trimming cost V 1 base and J 7 bases; bases outside gene matches: 9. Germline V CDR1 and CDR2: LGHNA, YSLEER. The CDR3 spans 16 residues.

Sequenced input: blood. This TCR derives from an elderly woman in good health. The genes are TRBV4-3 and TRBJ2-1; 8 nucleotides match TRBD2. CDR3 amino acids: CASSQVGTRGLNEQFF. DNA for the CDR3: TGCGCCAGCAGCCAAGTAGGGACTAGGGGACTAAATGAGCAGTTCTTC.